This record looks at one TCR beta chain sequence and its context. Negative isolation was used for CD8+ and CD4+ T cells, and FACS enrichment was applied to TEMRA cells. These data come from a study of CD8 T cells in Susac syndrome. Reverse transcription used roughly 0.45 to 1 ug RNA and random hexamers. TCRdb re-called the immunoSEQ multiplex PCR reads through MiXCR, storing one row per CDR3 protein. This table has about 80,000 distinct CDR3 sequences, around 94% appearing once. The V segment lost 1 base and the J segment 8 bases; nucleotides outside the gene matches: 5. The CDR3 length is 15 residues. Germline V gene lookup returns CDR1 SGHDN and CDR2 FVKESK.

This sequence joins TRBV14 and TRBJ2-3; 11 positions match TRBD1. This TCR was sampled from a human donor in good health. Sequenced material: CD8+ T cells from PBMCs. The CDR3 sequence: CASSQGTGGVGTQYF. CDR3 DNA sequence: TGTGCCAGCAGCCAAGGGACAGGGGGCGTCGGTACGCAGTATTTT.